The rows below give T cell receptor beta chains drawn from one sample of a study of cytomegalovirus exposure and HLA in healthy donors. The data were produced by immunoSEQ multiplex PCR, yet TCRdb's version contains in-frame clones alone and is incomplete. The sample shows around 150,000 clones, approximately 70% of them seen only once. The sequenced material came from PBMCs. The receptor source for this set is a man aged 40-55 years in good health and CMV-seropositive. Both conserved end residues are part of each CDR3. D genes are given only for firm matches. Expanded clones get a size class; other rows say once, few or many, or leave the size out.

size,J,D,V,CDR3,DNA
-,TRBJ1-2,-,TRBV14,CASSRRQSDGYTF,TGTGCCAGCAGCCGGAGACAGTCGGATGGCTACACCTTC
-,TRBJ2-2,-,TRBV10-3,CAIRQEGRYTGELFF,TGTGCCATCAGACAGGAAGGAAGATACACCGGGGAGCTGTTTTTT
-,TRBJ1-2,-,TRBV7-3,CASRRGPEEGGYTF,TGTGCCAGCAGGCGGGGACCTGAAGAGGGTGGCTACACCTTC
-,TRBJ1-1,TRBD1,TRBV19,CASSIRQGQLRGAFF,TGTGCCAGTAGTATCCGGCAGGGACAGCTGAGGGGGGCTTTCTTT
few,TRBJ2-5,-,TRBV19,CASSSQEVRETQYF,TGTGCCAGTAGTTCCCAGGAAGTAAGAGAGACCCAGTACTTC
-,TRBJ1-5,-,TRBV6-5,CASTKRAGEPQHF,TGTGCCAGCACCAAGAGGGCTGGAGAGCCCCAGCATTTT
-,TRBJ2-7,-,TRBV7-9,CASSLWLASSYEQYF,TGTGCCAGCAGCTTATGGCTAGCGTCGTCCTACGAGCAGTACTTC
-,TRBJ1-1,TRBD1,TRBV19,CASRDRGNTEAFF,TGTGCCAGTAGGGACAGGGGCAACACTGAAGCTTTCTTT
-,TRBJ2-5,TRBD1,TRBV5-1,CASSPSDRTGGYETQYF,TGCGCCAGCAGCCCCTCGGATCGGACAGGGGGCTATGAGACCCAGTACTTC
-,TRBJ2-5,-,TRBV25-1,CASTGTGQETQYF,TGTGCCAGCACTGGCACCGGGCAAGAGACCCAGTACTTC